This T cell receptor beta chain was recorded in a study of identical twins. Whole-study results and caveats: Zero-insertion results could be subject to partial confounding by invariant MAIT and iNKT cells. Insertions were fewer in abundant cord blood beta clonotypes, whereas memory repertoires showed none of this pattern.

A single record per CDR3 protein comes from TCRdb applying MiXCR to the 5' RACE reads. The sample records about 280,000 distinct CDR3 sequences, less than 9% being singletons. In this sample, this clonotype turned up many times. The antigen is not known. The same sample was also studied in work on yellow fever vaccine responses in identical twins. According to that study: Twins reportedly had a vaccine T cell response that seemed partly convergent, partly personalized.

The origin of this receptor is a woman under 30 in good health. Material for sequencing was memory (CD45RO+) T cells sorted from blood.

CDR3 DNA: TGTGCCAGCAGGGGCCGTACCAACACTGAAGCTTTCTTT. Residues: CASRGRTNTEAFF. This chain links TRBV12-3 or TRBV12-4 with TRBJ1-1, with D uncertain. V lost 6 bases and J lost 2, with 10 bases in between. This CDR3 region has 13 residues.